The 16 T cell receptor beta chains reported below all come from one sample, sequenced in a study of CD8+CD57+ T cells in acquired aplastic anemia. The template used for profiling TCR beta VDJ and CDR3 was genomic DNA. TCRdb redid the calling of the reads with MiXCR, one entry per CDR3 protein. The repertoire holds about 160,000 distinct CDR3 sequences, with roughly 47% as singletons. The sample consisted of sorted CD4+, CD8+, or CD8+CD57+ T cells (not recorded which) from PBMCs. Receptors were obtained from a human donor in good health.

The chain has TRBV20-1 and TRBJ2-7; D possibly uses TRBD1 or TRBD2 (5 bases each). CDR1 and CDR2 (germline): DFQATT, SNEGSKA (reference sequence). The CDR3 length is 10 residues. The CDR3 nucleotides are TGCAGCGGGACCGCCCGCGAGCAGTACTTC. It yields the protein CSGTAREQYF.

The chain uses TRBV20-1 and TRBJ1-2; D is unresolved. Deletions cut 1 base from V and 0 bases from J, with 6 bases between. CDR1 DFQATT and CDR2 SNEGSKA come from the germline V gene (reference sequence). The CDR3 contains 13 residues. The CDR3 bases are TGCAGTGCTAGAGGGCCAGCTAACTATGGCTACACCTTC. Translated, it gives CSARGPANYGYTF.

This clonotype was counted many times. The rearrangement uses TRBV6-1 and TRBJ1-3; no reliable D call. CDR1 is MNHNS and CDR2 is SASEGT in the germline V gene. The CDR3 sequence is 13 residues long. V gave up 7 bases and J gave up 8 bases, with 15 bases separating them. CDR3 loop: CASNQIGRDTIYF. The CDR3 coding sequence is TGTGCCAGCAACCAAATCGGAAGGGACACCATATATTTT.

This clonotype has only a few counts. CDR3 DNA sequence: TGTGCCAGCCACGGGGAGTACAATGAGCAGTTCTTC. It yields the protein CASHGEYNEQFF. This rearrangement joins TRBV6-1 to TRBJ2-1; TRBD2 might be the D (5 bases). CDR1 and CDR2 from the germline V gene are MNHNS and SASEGT. The CDR3 loop spans 12 amino acids. Between the trimmed V and J ends, which lost 8 bases and 4 bases, there was a span of 9 bases.

The chain uses TRBV2 and TRBJ1-4, with no clear D. Germline values: CDR1 SNHLY, CDR2 FYNNEI. V dropped 2 bases and J dropped 0 bases, with 10 bases sitting between them. The CDR3 consists of 16 residues. CDR3 sequence: CASSELRTATNEKLFF. The CDR3 DNA reads as TGTGCCAGCAGTGAATTAAGGACTGCAACTAATGAAAAACTGTTTTTT.

This clonotype occurred once. This may arise from a read error, as a much more abundant clone is one base away. The chain joins TRBV4-3 to TRBJ2-7, with D possibly matching TRBD1 (7 bases). Germline CDR1 and CDR2: LGHNA and YSLEER. V lost 1 base, J lost 9 bases, and 22 bases lay in between. The length of the CDR3 is 16 residues. The CDR3 spells CASSQVGQGGIGGQYF. The CDR3 DNA reads TGCGCCAGCAGCCAAGTGGGGCAGGGGGGTATAGGTGGGCAGTACTTC.

V usage is TRBV10-3 and J usage is TRBJ2-1; D not certain. Germline loops: CDR1 ENHRY, CDR2 SYGVKD. The CDR3 extends over 14 amino acids. V lost 2 bases and J lost 6, with 11 bases in between. The CDR3 DNA is TGTGCCATCAGTGAGAAGGACGGTCCCAATGAGCAGTTCTTC. Protein product: CAISEKDGPNEQFF.

Ten or more counts support this clonotype. The chain carries TRBV6-1 and TRBJ2-3; the match to TRBD2 covers 11 bases. V lost 5 bases and J lost 1; bases outside the gene matches: 8. The germline V gene has CDR1 MNHNS and CDR2 SASEGT. The length of the CDR3 is 17 residues. CDR3 sequence: CASSPLAGGLGTDTQYF. Here the CDR3 DNA reads TGTGCCAGCAGTCCCTTAGCGGGGGGGCTGGGCACAGATACGCAGTATTTT.

As concerns this clonotype: This may stem from a read error, because a much larger clone lies one nucleotide away. J is TRBJ2-1 and V is TRBV10-3; 16 bases are shared with TRBD2. V was pared by 6 bases and J by 4 bases, with 3 bases of the junction left unmatched. The length of the CDR3 is 16 residues. Looked up from germline, CDR1 is ENHRY and CDR2 is SYGVKD. The CDR3, as DNA: TGTGCCATCAGGGGGACTAGCGGGGGGGGGTACAATGAGCAGTTCTTC. This codes for CAIRGTSGGGYNEQFF.

The sample holds a few counts of this clonotype. The J gene is TRBJ2-7, the V gene TRBV20-1, with a possible D match to TRBD1 (6 bases). The germline CDR1 and CDR2 sequences are DFQATT and SNEGSKA (reference sequence). V was cut by 2 bases and J by 2 bases, with 10 bases left in between. The CDR3 totals 13 residues. The CDR3 spells CSARRTAAYEQYF. Written as DNA, the CDR3 is TGCAGTGCTAGACGGACAGCAGCCTACGAGCAGTACTTC.

This clonotype has just one count. An end of the junction differs from the germline gene, which may be a read error. This chain uses TRBV20-1 with TRBJ1-1; 9 nucleotides align to TRBD1. Germline V gene sequence: CDR1 DFQATT, CDR2 SNEGSKA (reference sequence). This CDR3 contains 14 residues. CDR3 nucleotide sequence: TGCAGTGCTAGAGAGACAGGGGGGTGGACTGAAGCTTTTTTT. Residues: CSARETGGWTEAFF.

The chain combines TRBV27 with TRBJ2-2, with 9 bases that match TRBD2. The CDR3 loop spans 17 amino acids. V was pared by 3 bases and J by 4 bases, with 9 bases of the junction left unmatched. Germline V gene lookup returns CDR1 MNHEY and CDR2 SMNVEV (reference sequence). The CDR3 region is CASSFFSGSSSTGELFF. CDR3 bases: TGTGCCAGCAGTTTTTTTAGCGGGAGTAGTTCCACCGGGGAGCTGTTTTTT.

Of note for this clonotype: A read error is possible here, since a much larger clone lies one base away. The chain uses TRBV5-1 and TRBJ2-2; the D call may be TRBD1 or TRBD2 (5 bases each). There are 15 residues in the CDR3. CDR1 and CDR2 from the germline V gene are SGHRS and YFSETQ. The CDR3 loop reads CASNTGTSNAGELFF. In nucleotides, the CDR3 is TGCGCCAGCAACACCGGGACCTCGAACGCCGGGGAGCTGTTTTTT.

This clonotype was detected ten times or more. The chain combines TRBV4-1 with TRBJ2-7; 13 bases align to TRBD2. Germline-derived CDR1 and CDR2 are MGHRA and YSYEKL. The V and J ends lost 6 bases and 3 bases, in that order; junction bases with no gene match: 8. This CDR3 is built from 16 residues. This CDR3 is CASSPGLAGDLYEQYF. The CDR3 DNA reads TGCGCCAGCAGTCCAGGACTAGCGGGAGACCTCTACGAGCAGTACTTC.

The rearrangement links TRBV15 to TRBJ1-3; D call uncertain. Germline CDR1 is LNHNV and CDR2 is YYDKDF (reference sequence). This CDR3 is built from 19 residues. V was cut by 2 bases and J by 0 bases, with 20 bases left in between. CDR3 protein: CATSRLPTRKGSSGNTIYF. CDR3 bases: TGTGCCACCAGCAGACTACCAACGAGGAAAGGTTCCTCTGGAAACACCATATATTTT.

This clonotype was recorded many times. The chain employs TRBV10-3 and TRBJ2-1; 15 bases line up with TRBD2. Germline lookup yields CDR1 ENHRY and CDR2 SYGVKD. V lost 4 bases to trimming and J lost 4 bases; unmatched junction nucleotides: 2. The CDR3 runs 16 residues. As DNA, the CDR3 is TGTGCCATCAGTGGGACTAGCGGGGGGGGGTACAATGAGCAGTTCTTC. This gives the protein CAISGTSGGGYNEQFF.